This TCR beta chain was captured by sequencing in a study of blood T cell repertoires in COVID-19. At the level of the study: The study drew acute and convalescent COVID-19 samples from the United States, Italy and Spain. T cells, B-cell-depleted T cells, or PBMCs provided the cDNA or gDNA that served as material.

This clone was seen more than once but under ten times. The CDR3 is made up of 16 amino acids. Per the authors' pipeline: Reference gene primer amplification yielded estimated nucleated cell counts. Clones were read by immunoSEQ multiplex PCR, and TCRdb kept only the in-frame ones, dropping some. For V, J and clone size, that table is used; D and trimming come from the DNA. The data contain around 300,000 clones, roughly 84% of them singletons. Sample: peripheral blood. This clonotype was obtained from a man aged 50 or older with active or convalescent COVID-19. This chain links TRBV21-1 with TRBJ1-2. TRBV21-1 constitutes a pseudogene. The CDR3 DNA sequence: TGTGCCAGCAGCATTAGGACTACTCAGCTGAAGTATGGCTACACCTTC. Protein sequence: CASSIRTTQLKYGYTF.